This T cell receptor beta chain appears in the sequencing data of a study of shared clonotypes between healthy human individuals. General study findings and limits: Shared clonotypes: about 4.6% naive CD4, 3% to 3.5% naive CD8, 2.3% memory CD4, 0.4% to 0.5% memory CD8.

As regards this clone: The antigen remains unidentified.

CD8 cells regarded as naive lacked CD45RO, were positively chosen for CCR7, and omitted terminally differentiated effector memory CD45RA+ cells. Donors had no recently reported acute infections or vaccinations and were HIV-negative. An approximately 210 ng quantity of DNA, around 30,000 T cell genomes, went into the sorted-subset replicate PCRs. Assay used: immunoSEQ multiplex PCR; TCRdb lists only in-frame clones, some missing. The sample contains about 2.1 million clones, approximately 92% of which appear only once. CDR1 and CDR2 from the germline V gene are MNHEY and SMNVEV (reference sequence). The CDR3 has 21 residues. V lost 3 bases to trimming and J lost 4 bases; unmatched junction nucleotides: 21.

The source of this sequence is a man aged 18 to 35 in good health. Some clones in this sample may be carry-over from other donors' samples. The gene calls are TRBV27 and TRBJ2-3, with TRBD2 matching over 11 bases. Sequences were obtained from naive CD8+ T cells from PBMCs. CDR3 residues: CASSFYGGGASGRSGADTQYF. The CDR3 nucleotides are TGTGCCAGCAGTTTTTATGGGGGGGGTGCTAGCGGGAGGTCAGGGGCAGATACGCAGTATTTT.